This T cell receptor beta chain stems from a study of T cell changes during pregnancy in multiple sclerosis. The J segment lost 2 bases and the V segment lost 6 bases, leaving 5 bases of the junction unmatched. This CDR3 comprises 14 residues. Germline CDR1 and CDR2: MRHNA and SNTAGT. This table comes from immunoSEQ multiplex PCR, and its TCRdb copy is limited to in-frame clones, with some not included. The repertoire holds over 25,000 clones, with about nine tenths as singletons. The chain joins TRBV6-4 to TRBJ2-3; 7 positions agree with TRBD2. This specimen consisted of CD8+ T cells from peripheral blood mononuclear cells, obtained in the second trimester of pregnancy. This TCR was sampled from a female donor with multiple sclerosis, enrolled in a pregnancy study. In nucleotides, the CDR3 is TGTGCCAGCAGCCGCAGCGGGGCCACAGATACGCAGTATTTT. It codes for CASSRSGATDTQYF.